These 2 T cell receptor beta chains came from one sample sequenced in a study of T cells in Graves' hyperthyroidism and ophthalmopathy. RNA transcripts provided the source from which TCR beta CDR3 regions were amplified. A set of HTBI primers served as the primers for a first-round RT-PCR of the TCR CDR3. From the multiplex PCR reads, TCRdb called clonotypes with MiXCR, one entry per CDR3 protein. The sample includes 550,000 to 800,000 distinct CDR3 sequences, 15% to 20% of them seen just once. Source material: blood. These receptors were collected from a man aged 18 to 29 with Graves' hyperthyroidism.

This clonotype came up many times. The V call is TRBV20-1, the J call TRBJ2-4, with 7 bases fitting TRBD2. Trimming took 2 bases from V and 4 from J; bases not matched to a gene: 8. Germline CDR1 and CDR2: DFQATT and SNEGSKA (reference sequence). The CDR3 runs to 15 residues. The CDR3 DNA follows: TGCAGTGCTAGACAAAGTCTAGCGGTGAAAAACATTCAGTACTTC. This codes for CSARQSLAVKNIQYF.

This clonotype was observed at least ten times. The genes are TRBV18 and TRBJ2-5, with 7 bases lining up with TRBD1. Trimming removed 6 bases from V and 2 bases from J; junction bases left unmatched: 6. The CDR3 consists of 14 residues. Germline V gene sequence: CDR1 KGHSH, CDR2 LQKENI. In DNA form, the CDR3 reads TGTGCCAGCTCCCGGGACAGCGCTCAAGAGACCCAGTACTTC. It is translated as CASSRDSAQETQYF.